This T cell receptor beta chain was documented in a study of beta chain features in type 1 diabetes (dated by TCRdb to the late 2010s). Concerning the study at large: Mean age, gender distribution, total cell number and subset yield did not differ between patients and healthy donors. A total of approximately 100,000,000 sorted cells were examined across all samples, and the number of cells per subset was strongly correlated with RNA yield. The study compared TCRB repertoires of sorted circulating CD4+ T cell subsets between recently diagnosed type 1 diabetes patients and matched healthy donors. Naive and central memory subsets were obtained from all 28 donors, but regulatory and stem cell-like memory subsets were isolated from only 8 patients and roughly 8 healthy donors. Broad study findings and their caveats: The naive, central memory and regulatory TCRB repertoires appeared to resemble one another more closely among patients than among healthy donors. Shorter templates might have been favored by PCR, but patient and control samples were amplified and corrected together, so both groups would have been affected equally by any skew. At VDJ recombination sites, type 1 diabetes patients had fewer insertions and more deleted nucleotides, which implies abnormalities in thymic rearrangement. Only small numbers of individuals were included in the HLA sub-analyses, which left unresolved whether HLA type had any influence on TCRB rearrangement. A moderate but significant shortening of TCRB CDR3 length was observed in type 1 diabetes patients in all four CD4+ subsets. Because cDNA was sequenced instead of genomic DNA, highly expressing activated cells could be over-represented, though the groups showed no difference in activation or CD3 levels.

The entire isolated RNA was reverse transcribed using the High Capacity cDNA Reverse Transcription Kit, and thus expressed TCRB transcripts were sequenced. Deep immunoSEQ sequencing was performed on naive, central memory and regulatory T cell samples, with an average of around 3.4 million total reads per sample. Sorted cells were lysed in RLT buffer, and RNA was extracted using DNase-treated RNeasy Micro or Mini kits according to cell number. To prevent cross-contamination, every cell subset was processed on its own, while patient and healthy donor samples were processed together. The immunoSEQ multiplex PCR was used to amplify TCRB sequences from cDNA, yielding 87-bp fragments that span the CDR3 region. Amplicons were sequenced on the Illumina HiSeq platform. The authors' pipeline ran thus. Synthetic template baselines were used to correct PCR bias computationally, reads within Hamming distance 2 were collapsed, and singletons that could not be merged were discarded. Reads were aligned to IMGT to assign V, D and J genes, CDR3 length, and insertions or deletions at six rearrangement sites. Within each subset, clonotype counts were normalized to the number of sorted cells before true diversity and Gini coefficients were calculated with the tcR R package. The overlap coefficient, calculated on TCRB nucleotide sequences, was used to measure repertoire sharing. TCRdb stores this immuneACCESS table with in-frame sequences only. Part of the clones is absent; in the studies checked, under half of the shortfall reflects unresolved V genes, and no reason is known for the rest. Clone size and V and J calls were adopted from that table, with D and trimming inferred from the DNA. The sample table records about 150,000 clones; roughly a tenth of these occur just once. The ten largest account for about 0.68% of the sample.

From each donor, a single peripheral blood sample of approximately 110 mL on average was drawn into heparinised tubes. A BD FACSAria II and a panel including CD45RO, CCR7, CD25, CD127, CD95 and CD27 were used to sort naive, central memory, regulatory and stem cell-like memory CD4+ T cells. All sorted populations exceeded 95% purity. Right away, PBMCs were isolated by Lymphoprep density gradient centrifugation and were stained directly, with no culture step. To minimize batch effects, samples were stained and sorted in pairs, one healthy donor with one patient per experiment. This clone was observed many times. Its antigen is still unknown. No base quality information exists; no much larger clone differs at one position. The TCR comes from a man in his late teens or twenties in good health. The sequenced sample was central memory CD4+ T cells from blood.

The CDR3 has the sequence CSASKQGQYF. In nucleotides, the sequence is TGCAGTGCTAGTAAACAGGGGCAGTACTTC. Recombination connected TRBV20-1 to TRBJ2-7; a tentative D call is TRBD1 (6 bases match). The CDR3 numbers 10 residues from cysteine through phenylalanine. Of the read, only the CDR3 DNA is kept; its 30 bases are in frame from base 1. V is cut by 3 bases and J by 9 bases, and the space between the germline ends is 9 bases. CDR1 and CDR2 (DFQATT, SNEGSKA) derive from the germline V gene (reference sequence).